The 23 T cell receptor beta chains below all came from one sample that was sequenced in a study of cytotoxic CD8 clonotypes in ibrutinib-treated CLL. Assay: immunoSEQ multiplex PCR; the TCRdb copy retains only in-frame clones and omits some. The data hold some 200,000 clones, with 60% to 80% observed a single time. The source was PBMCs, collected after 12 months of ibrutinib treatment. These TCRs come from a human donor with chronic lymphocytic leukemia.

The chain has TRBV4-2 and TRBJ2-1, with TRBD1 identical over 9 bases. CDR1 is LGHNA, CDR2 YNFKEQ, per germline. This CDR3 has 16 residues. The ends lost 4 bases at V and 6 bases at J; junction bases unmatched: 10. In DNA, the CDR3 is TGTGCCAGCAGCCTTAGCCCGGGACAGGGTGGCAATGAGCAGTTCTTC. It specifies CASSLSPGQGGNEQFF.

The chain joins TRBV19 to TRBJ1-1; no reliable D call. CDR1 is LNHDA and CDR2 is SQIVND in the germline V gene (reference sequence). The CDR3 contains 14 residues. Trimming cost V 2 bases and J 1 base, with 8 bases left between them. CDR3 nucleotides: TGTGCCAGTAGTATAAATCGGGCGAACACTGAAGCTTTCTTT. The encoded protein is CASSINRANTEAFF.

V and J are TRBV7-3 and TRBJ2-5; TRBD1 agrees at 9 bases. V shed 0 bases, J shed 4 bases, and the junction held 12 bases outside the gene matches. The CDR3 has 18 amino acids. Germline V gene sequence: CDR1 SGHTA, CDR2 FQGTGA. The CDR3 sequence is CASSLTGTGIFYRETQYF. The CDR3 region has the DNA TGTGCCAGCAGCTTAACAGGGACAGGGATTTTTTATCGAGAGACCCAGTACTTC.

This rearrangement joins TRBV7-9 to TRBJ2-5, with 9 bases matching TRBD2. Looked up from germline, CDR1 is SEHNR and CDR2 is FQNEAQ (reference sequence). The V segment lost 1 base and the J segment 4 bases; nucleotides outside the gene matches: 4. The CDR3 is 15 amino acids. CDR3: CASSLVLAGTETQYF. DNA for the CDR3: TGTGCCAGCAGCTTAGTACTAGCGGGTACAGAGACCCAGTACTTC. Drawing the rest from reference TRBV7-9 and TRBJ2-5, the complete variable domain is DTGVSQNPRHKITKRGQNVTFRCDPISEHNRLYWYRQTLGQGPEFLTYFQNEAQLEKSRLLSDRFSAERPKGSFSTLEIQRTEQGDSAMYLCASSLVLAGTETQYFGPGTRLLVL.

The chain has TRBV11-3 and TRBJ2-3; no definite D call. CDR1 and CDR2 from the germline V gene are SGHNT and YENEEA. This CDR3 has 13 residues. V lost 5 bases and J lost 6, with 12 bases in between. CDR3 in amino acids: CASSPNGRDTQYF. The CDR3 nucleotides are TGTGCCAGCAGCCCCAACGGACGGGATACGCAGTATTTT.

As regards this clone: At one end, the junction sequence differs from germline, possibly due to a read error. J is TRBJ2-3 and V is TRBV29-1; D tentatively reads TRBD1 or TRBD2 (5 bases each). The CDR3 is made up of 10 amino acids. Germline V CDR1 and CDR2: SQVTM, ANQGSEA. The CDR3 nucleotides are TGCAGCGTTGAAGCCCCCGGGACGGTTTTT. This gives the protein CSVEAPGTVF.

The genes are TRBV30 and TRBJ1-1; D not resolved. CDR3 length: 12 residues. V dropped 5 bases and J dropped 3 bases, with 10 bases sitting between them. Per the germline V gene, CDR1 is GTSNPN and CDR2 is SVGIG (reference sequence). DNA for the CDR3: TGTGCCTGGGACGTCGGGGACACTGAAGCTTTCTTT. Amino acids: CAWDVGDTEAFF.

The rearrangement uses TRBV12-5 and TRBJ2-7, with D maybe TRBD1 (5 bases). Germline V lookup: CDR1 LGHNT, CDR2 FRNRAP. Trimming removed 5 bases from V and 2 bases from J, with 13 bases in between. The CDR3 covers 14 residues. Here the CDR3 DNA reads TGTGCTAGTGGTCATAAGGGGCCACCCTACGAGCAGTACTTC. This sequence encodes CASGHKGPPYEQYF. The whole variable domain, filled in from reference TRBV12-5 and TRBJ2-7, reads DARVTQTPRHKVTEMGQEVTMRCQPILGHNTVFWYRQTMMQGLELLAYFRNRAPLDDSGMPKDRFSAEMPDATLATLKIQPSEPRDSAVYFCASGHKGPPYEQYFGPGTRLTVT.

The gene calls are TRBV29-1 and TRBJ1-1; 7 bases are a match to TRBD1. The length of the CDR3 is 13 residues. Germline V CDR1 and CDR2: SQVTM, ANQGSEA. Losses at the gene ends were 7 bases for V and 3 bases for J; bases not matched to a gene: 8. CDR3 in DNA: TGCAGCGCGCTGACAGGGACCCACACTGAAGCTTTCTTT. It is translated as CSALTGTHTEAFF. The whole variable domain, filled in from reference TRBV29-1 and TRBJ1-1, reads SAVISQKPSRDICQRGTSLTIQCQVDSQVTMMFWYRQQPGQSLTLIATANQGSEATYESGFVIDKFPISRPNLTFSTLTVSNMSPEDSSIYLCSALTGTHTEAFFGQGTRLTVV.

The V gene is TRBV6-5, the J gene TRBJ1-1; D uncertain. V lost 6 bases and J 6 bases, leaving 17 bases between the germline ends. Looked up from germline, CDR1 is MNHEY and CDR2 is SVGAGI. There are 14 residues in the CDR3. CDR3: CASRPDGFRAEAFF. The CDR3 coding sequence is TGTGCCAGCAGACCCGATGGTTTTAGGGCTGAAGCTTTCTTT.

The chain employs TRBV7-2 and TRBJ2-3; no definite D call. The CDR3 has 14 amino acids. V lost 2 bases, J lost 6 bases, and 12 bases lay in between. Germline values: CDR1 SGHTA, CDR2 FQGNSA. CDR3 DNA: TGTGCCAGCAGCTTACGCTCCCGGTGGGATACGCAGTATTTT. Translation: CASSLRSRWDTQYF.

The chain uses TRBV2 and TRBJ2-7; perhaps D is TRBD1 or TRBD2 (5 bases each). The CDR3 runs to 14 residues. V shed 8 bases and J shed 1 base, with 15 bases lying between them. The germline gives CDR1 SNHLY, CDR2 FYNNEI. Written as DNA, the CDR3 is TGTGCCAGCTTGCCCGGGGCTTCTTCCTACGAGCAGTACTTC. This codes for CASLPGASSYEQYF. Full variable domain (rest looked up from reference TRBV2 and TRBJ2-7): EPEVTQTPSHQVTQMGQEVILRCVPISNHLYFYWYRQILGQKVEFLVSFYNNEISEKSEIFDDQFSVERPDGSNFTLKIRSTKLEDSAMYFCASLPGASSYEQYFGPGTRLTVT.

This chain connects TRBV6-5 to TRBJ1-5; D call uncertain. V lost 6 bases and J 9 bases, leaving 18 bases between the germline ends. The length of the CDR3 is 14 residues. Germline values: CDR1 MNHEY, CDR2 SVGAGI. Here the CDR3 reads CASRFQVRSGPQHF. The CDR3 DNA reads TGTGCCAGCAGATTTCAGGTCAGGAGTGGGCCCCAGCATTTT.

The chain links TRBV7-9 to TRBJ2-5; D perhaps matches TRBD2 (6 bases). Deletions cut 2 bases from V and 4 bases from J, with 14 bases between. The CDR3 is 15 amino acids. The germline gives CDR1 SEHNR, CDR2 FQNEAQ (reference sequence). The CDR3 region is CASSLLQGGTETQYF. The CDR3 region has the DNA TGTGCCAGCAGCTTATTGCAGGGAGGTACAGAGACCCAGTACTTC.

This clone was seen only a few times. V usage is TRBV7-2 and J usage is TRBJ2-5, with D unclear. Deletions cut 5 bases from V and 2 bases from J, with 3 bases between. This CDR3 spans 11 amino acids. Germline CDR1 is SGHTA and CDR2 is FQGNSA. The CDR3 coding sequence is TGTGCCAGCAGCGAACAAGAGACCCAGTACTTC. It is translated as CASSEQETQYF. Based on the CDR3 plus reference TRBV7-2 and TRBJ2-5, the full variable domain is GAGVSQSPSNKVTEKGKDVELRCDPISGHTALYWYRQSLGQGLEFLIYFQGNSAPDKSGLPSDRFSAERTGGSVSTLTIQRTQQEDSAVYLCASSEQETQYFGPGTRLLVL.

V gene TRBV28 combines with J gene TRBJ2-7; D not resolved. Germline CDR1 is MDHEN and CDR2 is SYDVKM. The V end was cut by 10 bases, the J end by 6 bases, with 19 bases between. This CDR3 region has 13 residues. CDR3 region: CANPPIGSCEQYF. In DNA form, the CDR3 reads TGTGCCAACCCCCCAATCGGCTCATGCGAGCAGTACTTC.

CDR3 sequence (DNA): TGTGCCTGGAGCGCTGGGAGGGTCGCCACTGAAGCTTTCTTT. Amino acids: CAWSAGRVATEAFF. The chain has TRBV30 and TRBJ1-1, with D uncertain. In germline, CDR1 is GTSNPN, CDR2 SVGIG (reference sequence). The CDR3 covers 14 residues. V was shortened by 3 bases and J by 4 bases, with 15 bases between the two germline ends.

J is TRBJ2-3 and V is TRBV7-6; no clear D. This CDR3 is built from 15 residues. Germline assignment: CDR1 SGHVS and CDR2 FNYEAQ. The V and J ends lost 2 bases and 2 bases respectively, with 11 bases between them. CDR3 DNA: TGTGCCAGCAGCTTATCCCCAACCCCCACAGATACGCAGTATTTT. This sequence encodes CASSLSPTPTDTQYF. Together with reference TRBV7-6 and TRBJ2-3, the CDR3 gives the full variable domain: GAGVSQSPRYKVTKRGQDVALRCDPISGHVSLYWYRQALGQGPEFLTYFNYEAQQDKSGLPNDRFSAERPEGSISTLTIQRTEQRDSAMYRCASSLSPTPTDTQYFGPGTRLTVL.

The V call is TRBV6-5, the J call TRBJ1-1; tentatively, D is TRBD1 (6 bases). The V gene lost 0 bases and the J gene lost 6 bases, with 14 bases spanning the gap. The CDR3 loop spans 15 amino acids. The germline gives CDR1 MNHEY, CDR2 SVGAGI. As DNA, the CDR3 is TGTGCCAGCAGTTACTCGAGGCAGGGGATCGCTGAAGCTTTCTTT. It specifies CASSYSRQGIAEAFF.

This clone has only a few counts. The J gene is TRBJ2-1, the V gene TRBV6-5, with TRBD1 matching over 8 bases. This CDR3 contains 15 residues. Losses at the gene ends were 7 bases for V and 7 bases for J; bases not matched to a gene: 12. Germline V gives CDR1 MNHEY, CDR2 SVGAGI. CDR3 sequence: CASTPSRGQGNEQFF. For the CDR3, the DNA is TGTGCCAGCACCCCCTCTAGAGGACAGGGTAATGAGCAGTTCTTC.

This sequence joins TRBV7-9 and TRBJ2-1, with TRBD2 matching over 13 bases. The germline V gene has CDR1 SEHNR and CDR2 FQNEAQ (reference sequence). V gave up 4 bases and J gave up 3 bases; unmatched junction bases: 6. CDR3 size: 17 residues. The CDR3 is CASSSGTSGINYNEQFF. In DNA, the CDR3 is TGTGCCAGCAGCTCCGGGACTAGCGGGATCAACTACAATGAGCAGTTCTTC.

CDR3 nucleotide sequence: TGTGCCATCCGAGGGACAGGTTCATTCTCTGGAAACACCATATATTTT. It codes for CAIRGTGSFSGNTIYF. This chain uses TRBV15 with TRBJ1-3; TRBD1 matches 8 bases. The J segment lost 0 bases and the V segment lost 10 bases, leaving 11 bases of the junction unmatched. The CDR3 extends over 16 amino acids. Germline V gene lookup returns CDR1 LNHNV and CDR2 YYDKDF (reference sequence).

The chain carries TRBV30 and TRBJ2-3; possibly TRBD2 for D (7 bases). In germline, CDR1 is GTSNPN, CDR2 SVGIG (reference sequence). The CDR3 runs 19 residues. V lost 0 bases to trimming and J lost 6 bases, with 28 bases between them. DNA for the CDR3: TGTGCCTGGAGTGTACGTGGAGGGAGGGGGATCAACCCTTCGGATACGCAGTATTTT. This gives the protein CAWSVRGGRGINPSDTQYF.